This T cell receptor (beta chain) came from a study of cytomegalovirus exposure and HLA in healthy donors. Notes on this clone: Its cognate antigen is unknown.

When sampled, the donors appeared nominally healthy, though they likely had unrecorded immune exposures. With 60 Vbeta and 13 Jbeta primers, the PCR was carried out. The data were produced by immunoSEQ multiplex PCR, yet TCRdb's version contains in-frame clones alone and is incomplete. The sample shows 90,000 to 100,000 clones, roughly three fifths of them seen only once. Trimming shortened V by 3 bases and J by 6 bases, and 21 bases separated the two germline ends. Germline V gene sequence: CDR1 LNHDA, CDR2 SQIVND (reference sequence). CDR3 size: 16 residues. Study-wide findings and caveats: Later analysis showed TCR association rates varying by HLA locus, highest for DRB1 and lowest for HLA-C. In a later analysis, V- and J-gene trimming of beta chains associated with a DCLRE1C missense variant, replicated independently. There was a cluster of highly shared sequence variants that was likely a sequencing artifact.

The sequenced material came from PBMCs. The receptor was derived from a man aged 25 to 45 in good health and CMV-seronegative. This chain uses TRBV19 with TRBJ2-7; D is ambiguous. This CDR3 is CASSIVAVAPEVEQYF. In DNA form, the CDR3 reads TGTGCCAGTAGTATTGTCGCGGTTGCACCAGAGGTCGAGCAGTACTTC. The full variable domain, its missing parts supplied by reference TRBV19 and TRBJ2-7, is DGGITQSPKYLFRKEGQNVTLSCEQNLNHDAMYWYRQDPGQGLRLIYYSQIVNDFQKGDIAEGYSVSREKKESFPLTVTSAQKNPTAFYLCASSIVAVAPEVEQYFGPGTRLTVT.